The T cell receptor (beta chain) under discussion was sequenced for a study of T cells in Graves' hyperthyroidism and ophthalmopathy (dated by TCRdb to about 2019). Describing the broader study: Peripheral blood was sampled at the time of initial diagnosis, prior to any treatment. After sampling, hyperthyroidism patients received methimazole starting at 30 mg daily, and ophthalmopathy patients received high-dose intravenous methylprednisolone. A discovery cohort of roughly 96 patients, 43 with Graves' ophthalmopathy and about 58 with stable Graves' hyperthyroidism, was used to find distinguishing TCR V-J signatures. The paper reports TCR Vbeta CDR3 sequencing of approximately 130 peripheral blood samples: 40 or so ophthalmopathy, fewer than 85 hyperthyroidism and some 17 progressor patients. The roughly 90 discovery patients were divided at random into training and test sets in a 7:3 ratio. In about 6 Graves' hyperthyroidism patients, the study also compared T-cell repertoires from thyroid tissue with T-cell repertoires from blood. An independent validation cohort of under 20 hyperthyroidism patients and about 16 patients who later progressed to ophthalmopathy tested prospective prediction of ophthalmopathy.

Summary of the overall study and its limitations: Sample size was not statistically predetermined, and investigators were not blinded to group allocation. Ophthalmopathy was separated from stable hyperthyroidism by a 13 V-J signature model, with approximately 90% sensitivity and about 81% specificity obtained in cross-validation and 80%/75% obtained in testing. Most expanded thyroid clonotypes (frequency above 0.001) were also detected in blood, suggesting blood repertoires may reflect thyroid immune responses. During validation, the model predicted progression to ophthalmopathy a median of approximately six months ahead of onset, with around 70% sensitivity and under 85% specificity.

Stable Graves' hyperthyroidism was defined as no progression to ophthalmopathy during 18 months of follow-up. Hyperthyroidism patients were newly diagnosed, with disease duration under 2 months, and aged 18 to 65 years. The study excluded patients with uncontrolled infections, other autoimmune diseases, pregnancy or lactation. Diagnoses were based on clinical symptoms, serum thyroxine and TRAb, thyroid ultrasound and orbital computed tomography. PBMCs were separated from approximately 9.9 ml of fresh peripheral blood using Ficoll-Paque density gradient centrifugation. Total RNA was extracted with Trizol reagent, and quality was checked on an Agilent 2100 Bioanalyzer. This clonotype was picked up many times. This clone's antigen is unknown. No base-level quality is on record; no much larger clone is a single base apart. The TCR beta CDR3 regions were amplified from RNA transcripts. The first round of RT-PCR for the TCR CDR3 was performed with the HTBI primer set and the Qiagen OneStep RT-PCR kit. The libraries were constructed in a second round of multiplex PCR and then size-selected and purified. Sequencing of the libraries was done on an Illumina HiSeq2000 using paired-end 100 bp reads. As for the original processing: SOAPnuke was used to process the raw data, throwing out any read that contained adapters or uncalled bases, had a mean Phred below 15, or lacked an exact constant-primer or identifier match. High-quality paired reads were merged using COPE v1.2.5, and each unique nucleotide sequence was defined as a clonotype. Clonotypes were aligned to IMGT TRBV, TRBD and TRBJ reference segments using MiTCR v1.1. Only V-J combinations with frequency above 0.0001, covering 98% to 99.2% of repertoires, were analysed. A TCS score was defined as the ratio of F50 (clonal expansion) to E x V (chaos), with BLOSUM62-based TCRdist applied between CDR3 peptides within each V-J. Welch's t-statistics and random forest reduced 500 to 550 V-J features to under 15, which were used in a naive Bayes classifier (R e1071). Starting from the raw public reads, TCRdb applied fastp trimming at Q25, assembled clones with MiXCR and retained in-frame beta chains. CDR3 protein sequences are deduplicated, and each keeps its most common genes and DNA. None of the V and J calls come from the authors' own analysis; TCRdb made them. The sample table holds 480,000 or so distinct CDR3 sequences, of which around 14% were seen once. Around a sixth of the sample is held by the ten biggest clonotypes.

The sample taken for sequencing was blood. The source of this sequence is a woman younger than 35 with Graves' hyperthyroidism.

The CDR3 reads as follows: CASSSVGVAFF. At the DNA level, the sequence is TGTGCCAGCAGCTCCGTGGGGGTCGCTTTCTTT. The sequence links TRBV11-2 to TRBJ1-1; the D region possibly corresponds to TRBD1 (5 bases align). The CDR3 holds 11 amino acids from the cysteine to the phenylalanine. Only the CDR3 region is kept as DNA, spanning 33 bases read in frame from base 1. CDR1 and CDR2, looked up from the germline V gene, are SGHAT and FQNNGV. Trimming at the junction amounts to 4 bases on V and 11 bases on J, and the germline ends lie 11 bases apart.